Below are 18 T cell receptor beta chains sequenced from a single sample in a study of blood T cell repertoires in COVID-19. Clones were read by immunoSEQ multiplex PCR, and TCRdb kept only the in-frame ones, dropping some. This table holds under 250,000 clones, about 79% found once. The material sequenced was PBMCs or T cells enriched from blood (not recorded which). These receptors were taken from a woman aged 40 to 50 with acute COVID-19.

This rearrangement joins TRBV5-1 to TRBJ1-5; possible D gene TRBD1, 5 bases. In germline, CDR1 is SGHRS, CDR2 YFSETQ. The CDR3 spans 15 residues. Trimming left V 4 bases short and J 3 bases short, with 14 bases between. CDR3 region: CASSLGRGDNQPQHF. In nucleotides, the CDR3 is TGCGCCAGCAGCCTGGGACGAGGTGACAATCAGCCCCAGCATTTT.

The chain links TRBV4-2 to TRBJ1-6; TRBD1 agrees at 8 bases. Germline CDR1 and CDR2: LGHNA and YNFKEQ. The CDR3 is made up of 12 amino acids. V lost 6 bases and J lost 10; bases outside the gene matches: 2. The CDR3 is CASRDRESPLHF. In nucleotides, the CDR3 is TGTGCCAGCAGGGACAGGGAATCACCCCTCCACTTT.

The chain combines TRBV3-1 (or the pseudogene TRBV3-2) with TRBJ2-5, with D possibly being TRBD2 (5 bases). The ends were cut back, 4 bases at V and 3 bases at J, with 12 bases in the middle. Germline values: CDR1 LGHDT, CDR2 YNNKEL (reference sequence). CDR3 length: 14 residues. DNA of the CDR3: TGTGCCAGCAGCCGCCTAGGGAGAGAAGAGACCCAGTACTTC. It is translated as CASSRLGREETQYF.

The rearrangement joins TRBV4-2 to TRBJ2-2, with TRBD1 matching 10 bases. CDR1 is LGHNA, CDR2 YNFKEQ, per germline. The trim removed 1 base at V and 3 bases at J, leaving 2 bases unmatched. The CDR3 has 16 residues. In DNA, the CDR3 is TGTGCCAGCAGCCAAGGGGACAGGGGTCACACCGGGGAGCTGTTTTTT. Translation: CASSQGDRGHTGELFF.

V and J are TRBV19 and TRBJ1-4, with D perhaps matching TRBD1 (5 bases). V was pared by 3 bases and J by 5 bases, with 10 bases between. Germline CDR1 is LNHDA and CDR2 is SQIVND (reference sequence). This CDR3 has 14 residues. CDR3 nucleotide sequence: TGTGCCAGTAGTATCCCAGGGTCAAATGAAAAACTGTTTTTT. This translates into CASSIPGSNEKLFF.

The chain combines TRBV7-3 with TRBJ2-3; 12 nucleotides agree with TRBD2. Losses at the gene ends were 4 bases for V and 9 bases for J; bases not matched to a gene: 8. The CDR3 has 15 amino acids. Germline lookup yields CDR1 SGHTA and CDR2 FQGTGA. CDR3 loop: CASSSPSGGAETQYF. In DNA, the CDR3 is TGTGCCAGCAGCTCGCCTAGCGGGGGGGCGGAGACGCAGTATTTT. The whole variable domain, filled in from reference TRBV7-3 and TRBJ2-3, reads GAGVSQTPSNKVTEKGKYVELRCDPISGHTALYWYRQSLGQGPEFLIYFQGTGAADDSGLPNDRFFAVRPEGSVSTLKIQRTERGDSAVYLCASSSPSGGAETQYFGPGTRLTVL.

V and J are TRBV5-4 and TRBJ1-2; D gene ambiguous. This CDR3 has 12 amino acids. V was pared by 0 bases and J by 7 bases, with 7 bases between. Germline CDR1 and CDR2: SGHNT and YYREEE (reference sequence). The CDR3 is CASSLDEGGYTF. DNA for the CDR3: TGTGCCAGCAGCTTGGATGAGGGTGGCTACACCTTC.

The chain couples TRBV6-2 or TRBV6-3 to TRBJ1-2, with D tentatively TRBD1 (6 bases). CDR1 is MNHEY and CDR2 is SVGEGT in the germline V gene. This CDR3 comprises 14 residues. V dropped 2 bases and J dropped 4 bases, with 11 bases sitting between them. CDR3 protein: CASSYQQGGYGYTF. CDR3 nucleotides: TGTGCCAGCAGTTACCAACAGGGCGGCTATGGCTACACCTTC.

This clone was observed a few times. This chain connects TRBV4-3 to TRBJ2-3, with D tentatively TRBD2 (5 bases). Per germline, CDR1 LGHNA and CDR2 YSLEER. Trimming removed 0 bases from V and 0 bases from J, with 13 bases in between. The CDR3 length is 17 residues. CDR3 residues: CASSQDKWTVSTDTQYF. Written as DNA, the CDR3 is TGCGCCAGCAGCCAAGACAAATGGACTGTTAGCACAGATACGCAGTATTTT.

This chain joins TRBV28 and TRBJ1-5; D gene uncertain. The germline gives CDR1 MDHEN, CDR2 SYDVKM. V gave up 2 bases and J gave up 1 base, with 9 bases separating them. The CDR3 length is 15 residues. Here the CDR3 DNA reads TGTGCCAGCAGTTTAATGGGAGAGAGCAATCAGCCCCAGCATTTT. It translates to CASSLMGESNQPQHF. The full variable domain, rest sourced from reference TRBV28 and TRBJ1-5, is DVKVTQSSRYLVKRTGEKVFLECVQDMDHENMFWYRQDPGLGLRLIYFSYDVKMKEKGDIPEGYSVSREKKERFSLILESASTNQTSMYLCASSLMGESNQPQHFGDGTRLSIL.

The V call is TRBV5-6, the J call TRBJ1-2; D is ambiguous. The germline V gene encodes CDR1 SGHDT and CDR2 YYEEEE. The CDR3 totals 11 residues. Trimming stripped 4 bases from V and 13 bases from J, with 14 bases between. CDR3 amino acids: CASSGGLGVTF. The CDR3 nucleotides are TGTGCCAGCAGCGGTGGACTGGGTGTCACCTTC.

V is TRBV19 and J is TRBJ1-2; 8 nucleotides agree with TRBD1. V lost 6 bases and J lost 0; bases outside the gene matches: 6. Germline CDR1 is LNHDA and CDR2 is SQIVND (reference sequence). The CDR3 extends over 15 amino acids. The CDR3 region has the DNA TGTGCCAGTAGGGACAGGGCTTCGTCTAACTATGGCTACACCTTC. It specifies CASRDRASSNYGYTF.

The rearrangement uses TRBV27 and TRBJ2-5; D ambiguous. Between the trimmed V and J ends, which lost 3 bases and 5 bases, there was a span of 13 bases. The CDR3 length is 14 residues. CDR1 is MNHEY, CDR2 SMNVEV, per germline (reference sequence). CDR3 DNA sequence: TGTGCCAGCAGTTTTCTCCCCCTCCGGGAGACCCAGTACTTC. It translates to CASSFLPLRETQYF.

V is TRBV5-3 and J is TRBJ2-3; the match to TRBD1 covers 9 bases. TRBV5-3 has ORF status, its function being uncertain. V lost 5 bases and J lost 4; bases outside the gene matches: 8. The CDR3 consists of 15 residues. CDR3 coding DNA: TGTGCCAGAAGGCGTACAGGGGGCATCGCAGATACGCAGTATTTT. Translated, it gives CARRRTGGIADTQYF.

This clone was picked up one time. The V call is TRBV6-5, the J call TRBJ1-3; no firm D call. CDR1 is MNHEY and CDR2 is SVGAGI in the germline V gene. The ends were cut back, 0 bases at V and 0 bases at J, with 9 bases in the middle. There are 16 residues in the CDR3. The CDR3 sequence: CASSYSSSHSGNTIYF. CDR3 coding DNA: TGTGCCAGCAGTTACTCATCATCCCACTCTGGAAACACCATATATTTT.

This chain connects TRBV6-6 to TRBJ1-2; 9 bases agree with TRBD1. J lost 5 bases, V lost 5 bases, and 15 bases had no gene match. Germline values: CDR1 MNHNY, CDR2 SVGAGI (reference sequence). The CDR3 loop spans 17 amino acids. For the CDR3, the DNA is TGTGCCAGCAGTCCCAGTAGACCCGGGACAGGGCTTTATGGCTACACCTTC. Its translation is CASSPSRPGTGLYGYTF.

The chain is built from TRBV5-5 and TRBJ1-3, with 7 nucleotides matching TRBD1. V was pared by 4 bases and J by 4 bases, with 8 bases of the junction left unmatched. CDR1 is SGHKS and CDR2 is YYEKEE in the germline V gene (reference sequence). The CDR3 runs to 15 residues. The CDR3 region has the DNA TGTGCCAGCAGCGTACGGGACAGTCGGGGAAACACCATATATTTT. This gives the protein CASSVRDSRGNTIYF.

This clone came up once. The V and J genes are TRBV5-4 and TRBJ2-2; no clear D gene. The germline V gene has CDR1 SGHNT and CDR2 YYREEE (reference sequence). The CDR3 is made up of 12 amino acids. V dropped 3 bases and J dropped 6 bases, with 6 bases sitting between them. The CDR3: CASSSTSGELFF. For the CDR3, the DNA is TGTGCCAGCAGCTCAACATCCGGGGAGCTGTTTTTT.